The 5 T cell receptor beta chains reported below all come from one sample, sequenced in a study of blood T cells in healthy people across ages. Combining a sample-barcoded 5' primer with a J-beta primer mix, a second PCR ran for roughly 6 to 11 cycles. TCRdb re-analysed the 5' RACE reads in MiXCR, keeping a single row per CDR3 protein. The repertoire consists of around 580,000 distinct CDR3 sequences, with more than 45% occurring once and the leading ten covering around 24%. Sequencing was carried out using blood. The receptor set was obtained from a man of 80 years or more in good health.

There are a few counts of this clonotype. V is TRBV5-1 and J is TRBJ1-1; 8 bases agree with TRBD1. This CDR3 is built from 15 residues. The V and J ends lost 7 bases and 5 bases, in that order; junction bases with no gene match: 13. Per the germline V gene, CDR1 is SGHRS and CDR2 is YFSETQ. The CDR3: CASGGQGQGGTEAFF. CDR3 coding DNA: TGCGCCAGCGGAGGACAAGGACAGGGAGGGACTGAAGCTTTCTTT.

The V and J genes are TRBV20-1 and TRBJ2-3, with D possibly being TRBD2 (6 bases). The CDR3 is 16 residues long. Germline loops: CDR1 DFQATT, CDR2 SNEGSKA (reference sequence). The V and J ends lost 1 base and 1 base respectively, with 15 bases between them. The chain's CDR3 is CSARGGTQVRTDTQYF. CDR3 DNA: TGCAGTGCTAGAGGCGGGACGCAAGTCCGCACAGATACGCAGTATTTT.

This chain joins TRBV7-2 and TRBJ1-2, with 8 bases identical to TRBD1. This CDR3 comprises 16 residues. Germline V gene data show CDR1 as SGHTA and CDR2 as FQGNSA. The V gene end was trimmed by 5 bases and the J gene end by 4 bases; junction bases not matched to a gene: 12. This CDR3 is CASSGVPGQVVYGYTF. The CDR3 DNA reads TGTGCCAGCAGCGGGGTCCCGGGACAGGTCGTCTATGGCTACACCTTC.

This clonotype was seen at least ten times. The chain couples TRBV18 to TRBJ2-3; D is uncertain. There are 12 residues in the CDR3. Germline CDR1 reads KGHSH; CDR2 reads LQKENI. V dropped 3 bases and J dropped 6 bases, with 7 bases sitting between them. The CDR3 DNA reads TGTGCCAGCTCACCGGTGGAGGATACGCAGTATTTT. Translating it yields CASSPVEDTQYF.

In regard to this clonotype: A read error is possible here, since a much larger clone lies one base away. This CDR3 reads CASSPWLGNTEAFF. The CDR3 nucleotides read TGTGCCAGCAGTCCCTGGCTTGGGAACACTGAAGCTTTCTTT. The V and J genes are TRBV6-5 and TRBJ1-1; D gene ambiguous. The germline CDR1 and CDR2 sequences are MNHEY and SVGAGI. The CDR3 contains 14 residues. Between the trimmed V and J ends, which lost 5 bases and 1 base, there was a span of 11 bases.